These 19 T cell receptor beta chains were all obtained from the same sample, sequenced in a study of T-cell reconstitution after alpha-beta-depleted transplantation in children. This sample's TCRbeta library carried unique molecular identifier barcodes. TCRdb reanalysed the PCR reads using MiXCR and keeps one entry per CDR3 protein. The data contain 75,000 to 100,000 distinct CDR3 sequences, approximately 9.2% of them seen just once; the ten biggest clones take up 5.5% to 8.5%. Source: PBMCs from the stem cell graft donor, taken from the stem cell graft. The receptor source for this set is a human donor who donated a stem cell graft to a child with congenital amegakaryocytic thrombocytopenia.

This clonotype was counted ten times or more. The rearrangement joins TRBV5-1 to TRBJ2-6; a possible D gene is TRBD1 (5 bases). This CDR3 is built from 16 residues. Germline lookup yields CDR1 SGHRS and CDR2 YFSETQ. V shed 1 base and J shed 1 base, with 9 bases lying between them. The CDR3 here is CASSLPGASGANVLTF. The CDR3 DNA reads as TGCGCCAGCAGCTTGCCTGGGGCTTCTGGGGCCAACGTCCTGACTTTC.

This clonotype was seen at least ten times. V usage is TRBV12-3 or TRBV12-4 and J usage is TRBJ2-1; D is perhaps TRBD2 (7 bases). The CDR3 contains 14 residues. Trimming left V 3 bases short and J 8 bases short, with 14 bases between. The CDR3 reads CASSFVEGGHEQFF. DNA for the CDR3: TGTGCCAGCAGTTTCGTGGAGGGGGGGCATGAGCAGTTCTTC.

This clonotype was counted a few times. This sequence joins TRBV7-9 and TRBJ1-3, with a possible D match to TRBD1 (5 bases). The CDR3 length is 12 residues. V lost 5 bases and J lost 10, with 12 bases in between. Germline V lookup: CDR1 SEHNR, CDR2 FQNEAQ (reference sequence). The CDR3 bases are TGTGCCAGCAGCGCTCAGGGTTCTACCATATATTTT. This gives the protein CASSAQGSTIYF.

This clonotype was seen at least ten times. The gene calls are TRBV20-1 and TRBJ2-7, with 9 bases matching TRBD1. The J segment lost 1 base and the V segment lost 7 bases, leaving 8 bases of the junction unmatched. Germline V gene data show CDR1 as DFQATT and CDR2 as SNEGSKA (reference sequence). The CDR3 totals 14 residues. CDR3 residues: CSGVPGTGSYEQYF. Here the CDR3 DNA reads TGCAGTGGGGTTCCCGGGACAGGGTCCTACGAGCAGTACTTC.

The chain links TRBV7-8 to TRBJ2-7, with 9 bases matching TRBD1. V was clipped by 5 bases and J by 1 base; unmatched bases: 9. The CDR3 consists of 16 residues. The V gene's germline CDR1 is SGHVS and CDR2 FQNEAQ. The CDR3 spells CASSGKTGGLSYEQYF. In DNA, the CDR3 is TGTGCCAGCAGCGGAAAAACAGGGGGCTTGTCCTACGAGCAGTACTTC.

The V call is TRBV6-1, the J call TRBJ2-2, with D hard to call. Trimming removed 6 bases at V and 1 base at J, with 9 bases between. CDR3 size: 14 residues. CDR1 is MNHNS and CDR2 is SASEGT in the germline V gene. CDR3 nucleotides: TGTGCCAGCAGGGAGATGGAGAACACCGGGGAGCTGTTTTTT. Protein sequence: CASREMENTGELFF.

This clonotype was observed many times. V gene TRBV5-1 combines with J gene TRBJ1-1; 8 bases agree with TRBD1. Germline V lookup: CDR1 SGHRS, CDR2 YFSETQ. V was clipped by 5 bases and J by 9 bases; unmatched bases: 9. The CDR3 has 13 amino acids. The CDR3: CASSLLRDRKAFF. In nucleotides, the CDR3 is TGCGCCAGCAGTCTTCTCCGGGACAGGAAAGCTTTCTTT. The complete variable domain, with remaining parts taken from reference TRBV5-1 and TRBJ1-1, reads KAGVTQTPRYLIKTRGQQVTLSCSPISGHRSVSWYQQTPGQGLQFLFEYFSETQRNKGNFPGRFSGRQFSNSRSEMNVSTLELGDSALYLCASSLLRDRKAFFGQGTRLTVV.

This clonotype was seen ten or more times. The chain employs TRBV7-2 and TRBJ2-2; TRBD1 aligns across 10 bases. CDR3 length: 16 residues. Looked up from germline, CDR1 is SGHTA and CDR2 is FQGNSA. The V segment lost 5 bases and the J segment 5 bases; nucleotides outside the gene matches: 8. The CDR3 loop is CASSTRQGAGTGELFF. CDR3 coding DNA: TGTGCCAGCAGCACAAGACAGGGGGCCGGAACCGGGGAGCTGTTTTTT. Complete variable domain (other parts from reference TRBV7-2 and TRBJ2-2): GAGVSQSPSNKVTEKGKDVELRCDPISGHTALYWYRQSLGQGLEFLIYFQGNSAPDKSGLPSDRFSAERTGGSVSTLTIQRTQQEDSAVYLCASSTRQGAGTGELFFGEGSRLTVL.

This clonotype was seen repeatedly, ten times or more. The chain has TRBV12-3 or TRBV12-4 and TRBJ2-3; the D gene is possibly TRBD2 (6 bases). The CDR3 has 14 residues. V gave up 3 bases and J gave up 2 bases, with 9 bases separating them. The chain's CDR3 is CASSFGGDTDTQYF. CDR3 nucleotides: TGTGCCAGCAGTTTTGGCGGGGACACAGATACGCAGTATTTT.

This clonotype was found many times. The V and J genes are TRBV20-1 and TRBJ1-5; D unresolved. There are 17 residues in the CDR3. The germline V gene encodes CDR1 DFQATT and CDR2 SNEGSKA (reference sequence). With 0 bases removed from V and 2 bases from J, the gap between germline ends came to 17 bases. This CDR3 is CSARDRRRPRGNQPQHF. The CDR3 bases are TGCAGTGCTAGAGATCGAAGGAGGCCGAGGGGCAATCAGCCCCAGCATTTT.

This clonotype was observed at least ten times. The chain couples TRBV20-1 to TRBJ2-4; D is tentatively TRBD1 or TRBD2 (5 bases each). The CDR3 spans 12 residues. Germline CDR1 and CDR2: DFQATT and SNEGSKA (reference sequence). Between the trimmed V and J ends, which lost 3 bases and 5 bases, there was a span of 8 bases. CDR3: CSARRGENIQYF. The CDR3 DNA reads as TGCAGTGCTAGGAGGGGTGAAAACATTCAGTACTTC.

This clonotype was seen repeatedly, ten times or more. The V gene is TRBV20-1, the J gene TRBJ2-7; no reliable D call. The germline V and J ends were trimmed by 0 bases and 2 bases, with 11 bases remaining between them. The CDR3 runs to 14 residues. Per germline, CDR1 DFQATT and CDR2 SNEGSKA (reference sequence). The CDR3 bases are TGCAGTGCTAGAGACCCCCAAAAAGCCTACGAGCAGTACTTC. This codes for CSARDPQKAYEQYF.

This clonotype was counted many times. The rearrangement uses TRBV28 and TRBJ2-7, with 10 nucleotides matching TRBD2. This CDR3 has 16 amino acids. V dropped 1 base and J dropped 7; count of bases not matched to a gene: 10. Germline lookup yields CDR1 MDHEN and CDR2 SYDVKM. This chain's CDR3 is CASSLSSAGGPSEQYF. The CDR3, as DNA: TGTGCCAGCAGTTTATCTTCAGCGGGGGGGCCTTCGGAGCAGTACTTC.

This clonotype was seen repeatedly, ten times or more. The J gene is TRBJ1-1, the V gene TRBV20-1; D unclear. This CDR3 has 13 amino acids. CDR1 is DFQATT and CDR2 is SNEGSKA in the germline V gene (reference sequence). V lost 2 bases, J lost 2 bases, and 9 bases lay in between. The CDR3 region has the DNA TGCAGTGCTAGATTCCCCTTTAACACTGAAGCTTTCTTT. Protein sequence: CSARFPFNTEAFF.

By its share, this clonotype is medium-sized. This chain links TRBV20-1 with TRBJ2-7, with TRBD1 identical over 8 bases. Germline lookup yields CDR1 DFQATT and CDR2 SNEGSKA (reference sequence). The CDR3 length is 13 residues. Trimming removed 6 bases from V and 3 bases from J; junction bases left unmatched: 7. The CDR3 nucleotides are TGCAGTGCGACTAGACAGGGGATCTACGAGCAGTACTTC. It yields the protein CSATRQGIYEQYF.

This clonotype was detected only once. CDR3 DNA sequence: TGCGCCAGCAGCTTGGCGTTAAGGTATGGCTACACCTTC. It translates to CASSLALRYGYTF. The J gene is TRBJ1-2, the V gene TRBV5-1; no reliable D call. The CDR3 contains 13 residues. CDR1 is SGHRS and CDR2 is YFSETQ in the germline V gene. Deletions cut 0 bases from V and 5 bases from J, with 8 bases between. The variable domain in full, completed from reference TRBV5-1 and TRBJ1-2, reads KAGVTQTPRYLIKTRGQQVTLSCSPISGHRSVSWYQQTPGQGLQFLFEYFSETQRNKGNFPGRFSGRQFSNSRSEMNVSTLELGDSALYLCASSLALRYGYTFGSGTRLTVV.

This clonotype was recorded many times. The rearrangement uses TRBV25-1 and TRBJ1-1; TRBD1 might be the D (6 bases). Trimming removed 4 bases from V and 2 bases from J, with 14 bases in between. CDR1 and CDR2 (germline): MGHDK, SYGVNS. The CDR3 extends over 15 amino acids. The CDR3 region has the DNA TGTGCCAGCAGTGGCAGACAGGACTTCAACACTGAAGCTTTCTTT. Its translation is CASSGRQDFNTEAFF.

This clonotype was detected ten times or more. The chain combines TRBV2 with TRBJ2-5; a possible D gene is TRBD2 (6 bases). Trimming took 8 bases from V and 4 from J, leaving 11 bases between them. This CDR3 spans 12 amino acids. Looked up from germline, CDR1 is SNHLY and CDR2 is FYNNEI. For the CDR3, the DNA is TGTGCCAGCGGCGGGGCGGGAGAGACCCAGTACTTC. Encoded protein: CASGGAGETQYF.

This clonotype appeared once. The gene calls are TRBV12-3 or TRBV12-4 and TRBJ1-1; the D is unclear. The CDR3 sequence is 14 residues long. The ends were cut back, 1 base at V and 2 bases at J, with 8 bases in the middle. The CDR3 coding sequence is TGTGCCAGCAGTTTAGGTCAGATCAACACTGAAGCTTTCTTT. It translates to CASSLGQINTEAFF.